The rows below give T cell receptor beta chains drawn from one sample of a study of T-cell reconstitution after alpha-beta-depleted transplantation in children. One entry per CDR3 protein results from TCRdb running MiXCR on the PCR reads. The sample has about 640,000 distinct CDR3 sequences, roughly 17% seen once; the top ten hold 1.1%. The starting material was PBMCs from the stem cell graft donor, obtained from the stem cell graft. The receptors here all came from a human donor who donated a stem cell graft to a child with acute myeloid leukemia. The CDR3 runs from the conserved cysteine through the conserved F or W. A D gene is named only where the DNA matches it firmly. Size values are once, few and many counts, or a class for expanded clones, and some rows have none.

TGCAGCGTTGTGGATCGGGGGGCGGCCGGGGAGCTGTTTTTT | CSVVDRGAAGELFF | NA | TRBJ2-2 | many | TRBV29-1
TGTGCCAGCAGCTCCCAATTAGCGGGGGGGACTTACAATGAGCAGTTCTTC | CASSSQLAGGTYNEQFF | TRBD2 | TRBJ2-1 | once | TRBV11-2
TGCAGTGTCACATCCGGGGGGCGGTACAATGAGCAGTTCTTC | CSVTSGGRYNEQFF | NA | TRBJ2-1 | many | TRBV20-1
TGCGCCAGCAGCCAAGACGCCGGGACAAGTAATGAAGCTTTCTTT | CASSQDAGTSNEAFF | NA | TRBJ1-1 | NA | TRBV4-3
TGCGCCAGCAGCCGAATCACAGGTCGAGGGGCATCCTCCTATAATTCACCCCTCCACTTT | CASSRITGRGASSYNSPLHF | NA | TRBJ1-6 | many | TRBV4-3
TGTGCCAGCAGCTATTACAGGGGTGAGGAAGATACGCAGTATTTT | CASSYYRGEEDTQYF | TRBD1 | TRBJ2-3 | many | TRBV7-2
TGCGCCAGCAGCTTTTATCCCGACGGAGGCTCCTACAATGAGCAGTTCTTC | CASSFYPDGGSYNEQFF | NA | TRBJ2-1 | few | TRBV5-1
TGCGCCAGCAGCTTGGAACGTTTCGAGGGGGTGGCTGAAGCTTTCTTT | CASSLERFEGVAEAFF | NA | TRBJ1-1 | many | TRBV5-1
TGTGCCAGCAGCCGTACCGGCCGAACGTCCCCAGATACGCAGTATTTT | CASSRTGRTSPDTQYF | NA | TRBJ2-3 | NA | TRBV4-2
TGTGCCAGCAGCCCGGGACAGGGGATGATAGATACGCAGTATTTT | CASSPGQGMIDTQYF | TRBD1 | TRBJ2-3 | few | TRBV7-3
TGCAGTGCTACAGGGGTGGAGACCCAGTACTTC | CSATGVETQYF | NA | TRBJ2-5 | many | TRBV20-1
TGCAGTGCAAAGACCGGGACAGACCCCTATGGCTACACCTTC | CSAKTGTDPYGYTF | TRBD1 | TRBJ1-2 | many | TRBV20-1
TGTGCCACCGTGGCGACCGGCACAGATACGCAGTATTTT | CATVATGTDTQYF | NA | TRBJ2-3 | many | TRBV10-3
TGTGCCAGCAGTACAACTAGCGCAACCTACAATGAGCAGTTCTTC | CASSTTSATYNEQFF | TRBD2 | TRBJ2-1 | many | TRBV6-1
TGTGCCAGCAGCTTAGGACAGGGAGCCTACTACGAGCAGTACTTC | CASSLGQGAYYEQYF | TRBD1 | TRBJ2-7 | NA | TRBV7-2
TGCAGTGCTAGGGCTAACAGGGGTCGCGGGGAGCTGTTTTTT | CSARANRGRGELFF | TRBD1 | TRBJ2-2 | few | TRBV20-1
TGTGCCAGCTCATCGGGACAGGGGAAGGGAGATACGCAGTATTTT | CASSSGQGKGDTQYF | TRBD1 | TRBJ2-3 | few | TRBV18
TGCAGCGCCCAGGACAGGACCTTTTCAACTAATGAAAAACTGTTTTTT | CSAQDRTFSTNEKLFF | TRBD1 | TRBJ1-4 | many | TRBV29-1
TGTGCCAGCAGTTCCCCCAGGCCGGGGACAGGGTATGAGCAGTTCTTC | CASSSPRPGTGYEQFF | TRBD1 | TRBJ2-1 | few | TRBV12-3/TRBV12-4
TGCAGTGCTAGAGCGCCAGGGGCGGGTTACGAGCAGTACTTC | CSARAPGAGYEQYF | NA | TRBJ2-7 | NA | TRBV20-1
TGTGCCAGCAGCTTACTTAGTCGGGTGGCTAGCTACAATGAGCAGTTCTTC | CASSLLSRVASYNEQFF | NA | TRBJ2-1 | many | TRBV7-3
TGCGCCAGCAGCCAAGAAGCGGCCAGGGGGCTTGCTGAGCAGTTCTTC | CASSQEAARGLAEQFF | TRBD1 | TRBJ2-1 | few | TRBV4-3
TGCAGTGCTAGGGTTCCGGCCTACAATGAGCAGTTCTTC | CSARVPAYNEQFF | NA | TRBJ2-1 | many | TRBV20-1
TGCGCCAGCAGCTTGAGTTACTCTTCGGCGCCAGATACGCAGTATTTT | CASSLSYSSAPDTQYF | NA | TRBJ2-3 | NA | TRBV5-1
TGCAGTCCCACTAACCTTGGACAGACATACGAGCAGTACTTC | CSPTNLGQTYEQYF | NA | TRBJ2-7 | many | TRBV20-1